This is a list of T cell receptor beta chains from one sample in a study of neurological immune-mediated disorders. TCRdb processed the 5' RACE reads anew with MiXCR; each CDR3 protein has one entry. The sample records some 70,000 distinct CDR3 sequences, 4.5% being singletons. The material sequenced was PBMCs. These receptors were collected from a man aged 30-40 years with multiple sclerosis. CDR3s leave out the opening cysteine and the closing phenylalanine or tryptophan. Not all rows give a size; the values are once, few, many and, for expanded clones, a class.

CDR3aa: ASSSFAPNTQY
j_gene: TRBJ2-3
abundance: many
v_gene: TRBV5-1
len: 11

CDR3aa: ASRPRTGDTEAF
j_gene: TRBJ1-1
abundance: many
v_gene: TRBV7-9
len: 12

CDR3aa: ASSESAGHITGELF
j_gene: TRBJ2-2
abundance: many
v_gene: TRBV2
len: 14

CDR3aa: ASSDPSGGGKNIQY
j_gene: TRBJ2-4
abundance: many
v_gene: TRBV11-2
len: 14

CDR3aa: AISEGGKPSSEAF
j_gene: TRBJ1-1
abundance: -
v_gene: TRBV10-3
len: 13

CDR3aa: ASSLGRAEGYT
j_gene: TRBJ1-2
abundance: few
v_gene: TRBV7-2
len: 11

CDR3aa: ASSSNPQQVEAF
j_gene: TRBJ1-1
abundance: many
v_gene: TRBV18
len: 12

CDR3aa: SARGFFSGGAVPDTQY
j_gene: TRBJ2-3
abundance: many
v_gene: TRBV20-1
len: 16

CDR3aa: ASSPGNSGYGYT
j_gene: TRBJ1-2
abundance: -
v_gene: TRBV18
len: 12

CDR3aa: ASSPQPAGTSGDTQY
j_gene: TRBJ2-3
abundance: -
v_gene: TRBV7-3
len: 15

CDR3aa: ASSVDPTGGNQPQN
j_gene: TRBJ1-5
abundance: -
v_gene: TRBV9
len: 14

CDR3aa: ASSLEPSGGRDTQY
j_gene: TRBJ2-3
abundance: -
v_gene: TRBV5-1
len: 14

CDR3aa: ASSGTPHNSPLH
j_gene: TRBJ1-6
abundance: many
v_gene: TRBV12-3/TRBV12-4
len: 12

CDR3aa: ASFQVSTEAF
j_gene: TRBJ1-1
abundance: many
v_gene: TRBV2
len: 10

CDR3aa: ASIQGVRGPDTQY
j_gene: TRBJ2-3
abundance: -
v_gene: TRBV6-6
len: 13

CDR3aa: ASSFPHEEAETQY
j_gene: TRBJ2-5
abundance: many
v_gene: TRBV5-1
len: 13

CDR3aa: ASSYVGRRPYEQY
j_gene: TRBJ2-7
abundance: many
v_gene: TRBV6-5
len: 13

CDR3aa: SALQGDNYGYT
j_gene: TRBJ1-2
abundance: many
v_gene: TRBV29-1
len: 11

CDR3aa: SASKPPNQPQH
j_gene: TRBJ1-5
abundance: many
v_gene: TRBV20-1
len: 11

CDR3aa: ASSPHRDSNQPQN
j_gene: TRBJ1-5
abundance: -
v_gene: TRBV4-1
len: 13

CDR3aa: ASSWTPPGSESPLH
j_gene: TRBJ1-6
abundance: many
v_gene: TRBV5-1
len: 14

CDR3aa: ASSTYSEKLF
j_gene: TRBJ1-4
abundance: many
v_gene: TRBV12-3/TRBV12-4
len: 10

CDR3aa: ASSYSTGRDGYT
j_gene: TRBJ1-2
abundance: many
v_gene: TRBV6-5
len: 12

CDR3aa: ASSSGGYTGELF
j_gene: TRBJ2-2
abundance: many
v_gene: TRBV27
len: 12

CDR3aa: AISRVRGGGLANYGYT
j_gene: TRBJ1-2
abundance: -
v_gene: TRBV10-3
len: 16

CDR3aa: ASSYSRSGISGYT
j_gene: TRBJ1-2
abundance: many
v_gene: TRBV6-5
len: 13

CDR3aa: ASSFQGQNSPLH
j_gene: TRBJ1-6
abundance: many
v_gene: TRBV5-1
len: 12

CDR3aa: AGRLGPYNEQF
j_gene: TRBJ2-1
abundance: many
v_gene: TRBV5-1
len: 11

CDR3aa: SARWEGTYGYT
j_gene: TRBJ1-2
abundance: few
v_gene: TRBV20-1
len: 11

CDR3aa: ASRPGTGDGYT
j_gene: TRBJ1-2
abundance: -
v_gene: TRBV7-9
len: 11

CDR3aa: ASSQAARLGQGTEAF
j_gene: TRBJ1-1
abundance: many
v_gene: TRBV14
len: 15